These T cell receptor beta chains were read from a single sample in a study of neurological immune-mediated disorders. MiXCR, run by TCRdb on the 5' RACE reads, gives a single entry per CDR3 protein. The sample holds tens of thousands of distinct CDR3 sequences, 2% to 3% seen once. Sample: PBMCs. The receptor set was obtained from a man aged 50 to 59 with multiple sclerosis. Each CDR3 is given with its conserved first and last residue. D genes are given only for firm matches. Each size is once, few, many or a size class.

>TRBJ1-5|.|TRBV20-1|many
TGCAGTGCTTCGTTCCTGGGTGGCAATCAGCCCCAGCATTTT
CSASFLGGNQPQHF
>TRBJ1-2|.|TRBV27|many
TGTGCCAGCAGTGGGGGACGGGGGGCGCAGAATGGCTACACCTTC
CASSGGRGAQNGYTF
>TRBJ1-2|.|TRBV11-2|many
TGTGCCAGCAGCCAGGGGCGTAACTATGGCTACACCTTC
CASSQGRNYGYTF
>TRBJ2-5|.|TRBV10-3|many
TGTGCCATCAGTGAGCCCGGGACGCAAGAGACCCAGTACTTC
CAISEPGTQETQYF
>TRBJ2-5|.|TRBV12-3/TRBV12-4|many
TGTGCCAGCAGTAGAGACAGAATAGAGACCCAGTACTTC
CASSRDRIETQYF
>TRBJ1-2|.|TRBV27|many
TGTGCCAGCAGTCCCGGGGCAGGGAGACATGGCTACACCTTC
CASSPGAGRHGYTF
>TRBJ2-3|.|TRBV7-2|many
TGTGCCAGCAGCTTAGGGTTGGACGGCACTTTTTCAGATACGCAGTATTTT
CASSLGLDGTFSDTQYF
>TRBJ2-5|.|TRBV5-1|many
TGCGCCAGCGCCGGGCAGGGAAGGGAGACCCAGTACTTC
CASAGQGRETQYF
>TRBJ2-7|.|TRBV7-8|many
TGTGCCAGCAGTCCGGTTGGGAGCTCCTACGAGCAGTACTTC
CASSPVGSSYEQYF
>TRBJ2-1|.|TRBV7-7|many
TGTGCCAGCAGCCCCAAGGTAACCTCCTACAATGAGCAGTTCTTC
CASSPKVTSYNEQFF
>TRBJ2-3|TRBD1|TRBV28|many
TGTGCCAGCAGGACAGGGGGCACAGATACGCAGTATTTT
CASRTGGTDTQYF
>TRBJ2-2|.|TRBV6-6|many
TGTGCCAGCAGTTACTTAGAGAACACCGGGGAGCTGTTTTTT
CASSYLENTGELFF
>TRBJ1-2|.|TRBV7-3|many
TGTGCCAGCAGCCCAGATCCAGCCTATGGCTACACCTTC
CASSPDPAYGYTF
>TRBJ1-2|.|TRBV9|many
TGTGCCAGCAGCGTAGATGAAATGAACTATGGCTACACCTTC
CASSVDEMNYGYTF
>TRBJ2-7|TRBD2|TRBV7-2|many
TGTGCCAGCAGCCACGGACTAGCGGGGGCCTACGAGCAGTACTTC
CASSHGLAGAYEQYF
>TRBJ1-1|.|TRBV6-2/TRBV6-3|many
TGTGCCAGCAGTTACGAGCCCGGGAACACTGAAGCTTTCTTT
CASSYEPGNTEAFF
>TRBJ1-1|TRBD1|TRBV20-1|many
TGCAGTGCTTCCACGGACAGGGTCACTGAAGCTTTCTTT
CSASTDRVTEAFF
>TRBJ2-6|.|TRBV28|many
TGTGCCAGCAGTTTAAGCGTGGGGGCCAACGTCCTGACTTTC
CASSLSVGANVLTF
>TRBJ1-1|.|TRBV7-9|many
TGTGCCAGCAGCCCCGCGGCGGGCAAGAACACTGAAGCTTTCTTT
CASSPAAGKNTEAFF
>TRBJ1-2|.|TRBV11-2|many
TGTGCCAGCAGCTTAAGGGGTGCGAGCTATGGCTACACCTTC
CASSLRGASYGYTF
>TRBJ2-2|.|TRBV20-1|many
TGCAGTGCTAGCAGACTAGGGGGCGGGGAGCTGTTTTTT
CSASRLGGGELFF
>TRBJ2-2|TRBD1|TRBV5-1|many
TGCGCCAGCGGTTTGGGACAGACGAACACCGGGGAGCTGTTTTTT
CASGLGQTNTGELFF
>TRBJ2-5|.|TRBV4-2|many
TGTGCCAGCAGCCCCGCGAGGGGAGAGACCCAGTACTTC
CASSPARGETQYF
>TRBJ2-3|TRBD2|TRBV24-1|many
TGTGCCACCAGTGACACGGGACTAGCTACGCAGTATTTT
CATSDTGLATQYF
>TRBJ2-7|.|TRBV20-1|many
TGCAGTGCTAGGTTCGTTCCCGAGCAGTACTTC
CSARFVPEQYF
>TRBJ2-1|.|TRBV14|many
TGTGCCAGCAGCCTCGCCGACAGGCCCTACAATGAGCAGTTCTTC
CASSLADRPYNEQFF
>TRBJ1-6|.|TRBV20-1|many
TGCAGTGCTAGAGAGGGGAGAGGGGCGCTTAATTCACCCCTCCACTTT
CSAREGRGALNSPLHF
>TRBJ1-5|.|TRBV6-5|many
TGTGCCAGCAGCTCCCGTGGGAGTAGCAATCAGCCCCAGCATTTT
CASSSRGSSNQPQHF
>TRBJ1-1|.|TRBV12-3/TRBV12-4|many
TGTGCCAGCAGTTTGGGAAGAGGTGAAGCTTTCTTT
CASSLGRGEAFF
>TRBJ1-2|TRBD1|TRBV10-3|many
TGTGCCATCAGTGAGAGAACCGGGACAGGGGCCTATGGCTACACCTTC
CAISERTGTGAYGYTF
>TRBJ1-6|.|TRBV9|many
TGTGCCAGCAGCGCCAGTCCTGGGGATAATTCACCCCTCCACTTT
CASSASPGDNSPLHF
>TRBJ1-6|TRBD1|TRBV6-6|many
TGTGCCAGCAACTTGGGACAGGGGTATGGTTCACCCCTCCACTTT
CASNLGQGYGSPLHF
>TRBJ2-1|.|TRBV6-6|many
TGTGCCAGCAGTTACTCTCCTCGACCCAATGAGCAGTTCTTC
CASSYSPRPNEQFF
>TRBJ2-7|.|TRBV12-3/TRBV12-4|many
TGTGCCAGCAGCTTGGGCCTAGCCCTAACCTACGAGCAGTACTTC
CASSLGLALTYEQYF
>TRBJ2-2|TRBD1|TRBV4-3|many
TGCGCCAGCAGCCAAGACATACCGGACAGGGTCGCCGGGGAGCTGTTTTTT
CASSQDIPDRVAGELFF
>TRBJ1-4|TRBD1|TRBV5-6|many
TGTGCCAGCATCAACAGGGGGCATGAAAAACTGTTTTTT
CASINRGHEKLFF
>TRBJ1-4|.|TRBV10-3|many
TGTGCCATCAGTGAGTCGCCAGGTGGAGAACTGTTTTTT
CAISESPGGELFF
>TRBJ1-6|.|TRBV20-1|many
TGCAGTGCTCGCTGGTCGAGCTCCTATAATTCACCCCTCCACTTT
CSARWSSSYNSPLHF
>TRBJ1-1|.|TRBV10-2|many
TGCGCCAGCAGTGAGCCGGCACAGGGTTACACTGAAGCTTTCTTT
CASSEPAQGYTEAFF
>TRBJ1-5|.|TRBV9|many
TGTGCCAGCAGCGCTTCATACGGGGGGAATCAGCCCCAGCATTTT
CASSASYGGNQPQHF
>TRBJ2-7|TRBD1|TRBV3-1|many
TGTGCCAGCAGCCAAGAGTACAGGGGGGACGAGCAGTACTTC
CASSQEYRGDEQYF
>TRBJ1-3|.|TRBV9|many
TGTGCCAGCAGCGTAGCGGGAAGCTCTGGAAACACCATATATTTT
CASSVAGSSGNTIYF
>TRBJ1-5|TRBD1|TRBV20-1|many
TGCAGTGCTAGAGATAGGGGACAGGGGTATAGCAATCAGCCCCAGCATTTT
CSARDRGQGYSNQPQHF
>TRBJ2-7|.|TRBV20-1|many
TGCAGTGGGGAAGGGGTTCGCTCCGAGCAGTACTTC
CSGEGVRSEQYF
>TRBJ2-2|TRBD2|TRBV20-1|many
TGCAGTGCTAGGCGGGGGGCCCTGAACACCGGGGAGCTGTTTTTT
CSARRGALNTGELFF
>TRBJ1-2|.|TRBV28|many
TGTGCCAGCAGTGAGGGGGAATATGGCTACACCTTC
CASSEGEYGYTF